Below, one T cell receptor (beta chain) is given with its context. The antigen remains unidentified. This sample was taken from a study of cytomegalovirus exposure and HLA in healthy donors. With 0 bases removed from V and 7 bases from J, the gap between germline ends came to 4 bases. Germline-derived CDR1 and CDR2 are SGHNT and YENEEA. The CDR3 is 12 residues long. Study results and caveats: Some V segments, including TRBV6-2 and TRBV6-3, were excluded as indistinguishable.

The PCR had 60 Vbeta and 13 Jbeta primers. Repertoires were generated with immunoSEQ multiplex PCR, while TCRdb's copy carries only in-frame clones and drops some. Of about 200,000 clones listed, around 77% are singletons. The sequence was obtained from a woman in her twenties or thirties in good health and CMV-seronegative. The sequencing sample was made of PBMCs. V usage is TRBV11-3 and J usage is TRBJ2-1; D unresolved. The CDR3 nucleotides are TGTGCCAGCAGCTTAGAGGCTAATGAGCAGTTCTTC. Amino acid sequence: CASSLEANEQFF. The whole variable domain, filled in from reference TRBV11-3 and TRBJ2-1, reads EAGVVQSPRYKIIEKKQPVAFWCNPISGHNTLYWYLQNLGQGPELLIRYENEEAVDDSQLPKDRFSAERLKGVDSTLKIQPAELGDSAVYLCASSLEANEQFFGPGTRLTVL.